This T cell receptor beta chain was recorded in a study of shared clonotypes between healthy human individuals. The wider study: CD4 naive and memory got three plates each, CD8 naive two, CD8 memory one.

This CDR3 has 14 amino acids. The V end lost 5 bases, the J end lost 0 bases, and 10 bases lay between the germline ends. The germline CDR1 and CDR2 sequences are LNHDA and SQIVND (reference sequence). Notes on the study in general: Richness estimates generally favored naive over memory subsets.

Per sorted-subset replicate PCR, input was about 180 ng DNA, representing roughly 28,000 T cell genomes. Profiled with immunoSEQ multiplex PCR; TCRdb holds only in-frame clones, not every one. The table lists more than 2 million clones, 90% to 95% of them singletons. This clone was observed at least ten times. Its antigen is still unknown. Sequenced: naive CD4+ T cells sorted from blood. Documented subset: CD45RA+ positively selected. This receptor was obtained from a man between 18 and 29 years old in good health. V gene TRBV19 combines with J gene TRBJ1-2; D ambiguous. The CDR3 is CASSVSLSNYGYTF. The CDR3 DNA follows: TGTGCCAGTAGTGTCTCACTCTCTAACTATGGCTACACCTTC.